The 28 T cell receptor beta chains below were found in one sample sequenced in a study of CD8+ T cells in alopecia areata. In each case, RNA was isolated and then reverse transcribed into cDNA as the sequencing template. Method: immunoSEQ multiplex PCR; TCRdb's copy keeps in-frame clones and lacks some. Here the sample spans more than 200,000 clones, roughly two thirds being singletons. The specimen was CD4+ T cells sorted from blood, collected at week 0. The receptors come from a human donor with alopecia areata.

The chain joins TRBV21-1 to TRBJ2-1; TRBD2 is the table's D call and was not checked against the DNA. TRBV21-1 is a listed pseudogene. The CDR3 sequence is 17 residues long. The DNA for the CDR3 is TGTGCCAGCAGCTCCCCGGGGGGCACGGTGTCCTACAATGAGCAGTTCTTC. Translated: CASSSPGGTVSYNEQFF.

V usage is TRBV29-1 and J usage is TRBJ1-1; possibly TRBD1 for D (5 bases). The CDR3 runs 13 residues. V was trimmed by 6 bases and J by 1 base, leaving 12 bases between them. In germline, CDR1 is SQVTM, CDR2 ANQGSEA. The CDR3 sequence is CSVTGTTNTEAFF. In DNA, the CDR3 is TGCAGCGTCACCGGGACGACGAACACTGAAGCTTTCTTT.

The rearrangement uses TRBV29-1 and TRBJ1-1; D call uncertain. Per germline, CDR1 SQVTM and CDR2 ANQGSEA. The V and J ends lost 4 bases and 0 bases respectively, with 9 bases between them. This CDR3 has 13 amino acids. The CDR3 nucleotides read TGCAGCGTTGTGGGCAGCCTGAACACTGAAGCTTTCTTT. This encodes CSVVGSLNTEAFF.

The rearrangement joins TRBV6-5 to TRBJ2-7; 9 bases fit TRBD1. The CDR3 covers 13 residues. V shed 8 bases and J 6 bases; nucleotides not matched to a gene: 8. Germline-derived CDR1 and CDR2 are MNHEY and SVGAGI. The CDR3 nucleotides read TGTGCCAGCGGTCCCCGGACAGGGGTCGAGCAGTACTTC. Translation gives CASGPRTGVEQYF.

The chain couples TRBV9 to TRBJ2-3, with 12 nucleotides matching TRBD2. CDR1 is SGDLS, CDR2 YYNGEE, per germline. CDR3 size: 16 residues. Losses at the gene ends were 4 bases for V and 4 bases for J; bases not matched to a gene: 7. CDR3 residues: CASSTPRLAGADTQYF. CDR3 nucleotides: TGTGCCAGCAGCACTCCCCGACTAGCGGGGGCAGATACGCAGTATTTT. The full variable domain, in which reference TRBV9 and TRBJ2-3 provide the parts outside the CDR3, is DSGVTQTPKHLITATGQRVTLRCSPRSGDLSVYWYQQSLDQGLQFLIQYYNGEERAKGNILERFSAQQFPDLHSELNLSSLELGDSALYFCASSTPRLAGADTQYFGPGTRLTVL.

This chain connects TRBV15 to TRBJ2-7, with 14 nucleotides matching TRBD2. CDR1 and CDR2 (germline): LNHNV, YYDKDF (reference sequence). V was clipped by 4 bases and J by 4 bases; unmatched bases: 3. This CDR3 comprises 15 residues. CDR3 in amino acids: CATSMTSGGAYEQYF. CDR3 DNA: TGTGCCACCAGCATGACTAGCGGGGGGGCGTACGAGCAGTACTTC. Variable domain in full (rest from reference TRBV15 and TRBJ2-7): DAMVIQNPRYQVTQFGKPVTLSCSQTLNHNVMYWYQQKSSQAPKLLFHYYDKDFNNEADTPDNFQSRRPNTSFCFLDIRSPGLGDTAMYLCATSMTSGGAYEQYFGPGTRLTVT.

The chain couples TRBV6-6 to TRBJ2-2; TRBD2 aligns across 8 bases. The junction had 8 bases not matched to a gene; V was cut back by 6 bases and J by 2 bases. CDR3 length equals 16 residues. The germline V gene has CDR1 MNHNY and CDR2 SVGAGI (reference sequence). CDR3 amino acids: CASSPGLGGNTGELFF. Written as DNA, the CDR3 is TGTGCCAGCAGCCCGGGACTAGGAGGAAACACCGGGGAGCTGTTTTTT.

The gene calls are TRBV5-6 and TRBJ2-7, with D unclear. This CDR3 spans 11 amino acids. The germline V gene has CDR1 SGHDT and CDR2 YYEEEE. The V gene lost 4 bases and the J gene lost 4 bases, with 6 bases spanning the gap. The CDR3 DNA sequence: TGTGCCAGCAGCGGCGATTACGAGCAGTACTTC. Translation gives CASSGDYEQYF.

V is TRBV7-2 and J is TRBJ1-6; 8 positions match TRBD1. Trimming took 1 base from V and 10 from J; bases not matched to a gene: 9. Looked up from germline, CDR1 is SGHTA and CDR2 is FQGNSA. This CDR3 has 16 residues. The CDR3 reads CASSLGLRGQGSPLHF. The CDR3 region has the DNA TGTGCCAGCAGCTTAGGCCTCAGGGGGCAGGGATCACCCCTCCACTTT. The variable domain in full, with the rest retrieved from reference TRBV7-2 and TRBJ1-6, is GAGVSQSPSNKVTEKGKDVELRCDPISGHTALYWYRQSLGQGLEFLIYFQGNSAPDKSGLPSDRFSAERTGGSVSTLTIQRTQQEDSAVYLCASSLGLRGQGSPLHFGNGTRLTVT.

CDR3 protein: CAISGNRASYNEQFF. The DNA for the CDR3 is TGTGCCATCAGTGGGAACAGGGCGTCCTACAATGAGCAGTTCTTC. V and J are TRBV10-3 and TRBJ2-1, with D tentatively TRBD1 (6 bases). Trimming stripped 4 bases from V and 1 base from J, with 11 bases between. CDR1 is ENHRY, CDR2 SYGVKD, per germline. The CDR3 totals 15 residues.

This clone was found once. The rearrangement joins TRBV6-5 to TRBJ1-6, with D uncertain. Per germline, CDR1 MNHEY and CDR2 SVGAGI. Trimming took off 6 bases at V and 10 bases at J, with 10 bases between the two ends. CDR3 length: 12 amino acids. CDR3 protein: CASRSYSSPLHF. CDR3 coding DNA: TGTGCCAGCAGGTCCTATAGCTCACCCCTCCACTTT.

Regarding this clone: Other nucleotide sequences in the sample specify the same CDR3. The genes are TRBV5-1 and TRBJ1-1; D not resolved. Germline CDR1 SGHRS, CDR2 YFSETQ. V lost 4 bases, J lost 2 bases, and 6 bases lay in between. There are 12 residues in the CDR3. The CDR3 DNA reads TGCGCCAGCAGCCCAGGAAACACTGAAGCTTTCTTT. It translates to CASSPGNTEAFF. The entire variable domain, with the rest obtained from reference TRBV5-1 and TRBJ1-1, is as follows: KAGVTQTPRYLIKTRGQQVTLSCSPISGHRSVSWYQQTPGQGLQFLFEYFSETQRNKGNFPGRFSGRQFSNSRSEMNVSTLELGDSALYLCASSPGNTEAFFGQGTRLTVV.

V and J are TRBV4-1 and TRBJ2-1; 7 bases map to TRBD1. CDR1 is MGHRA and CDR2 is YSYEKL in the germline V gene. This CDR3 has 12 amino acids. V was pared by 4 bases and J by 13 bases, with 7 bases of the junction left unmatched. The CDR3 DNA reads TGCGCCAGCAGCCCCAGTCGGGACAGACAGTTCTTC. It specifies CASSPSRDRQFF.

The genes are TRBV4-1 and TRBJ2-3; D uncertain. Trimming cost V 5 bases and J 6 bases, with 6 bases left between them. This CDR3 has 11 amino acids. The germline V gene encodes CDR1 MGHRA and CDR2 YSYEKL. The CDR3 DNA reads TGCGCCAGCAGCGTCGGGGATACGCAGTATTTT. This translates into CASSVGDTQYF.

Comments on this clone: Other DNA sequences in this specimen translate into the identical CDR3. This chain connects TRBV4-2 to TRBJ2-3; tentative D call: TRBD1 (5 bases). The CDR3 runs to 14 residues. V was shortened by 0 bases and J by 1 base, with 5 bases between the two germline ends. Germline assignment: CDR1 LGHNA and CDR2 YNFKEQ. This chain's CDR3 is CASSQDRGTDTQYF. CDR3 in DNA: TGTGCCAGCAGCCAAGACAGGGGCACAGATACGCAGTATTTT.

This clone has only a few counts. The J gene is TRBJ2-2, the V gene TRBV29-1, with D possibly being TRBD1 (6 bases). Trimming left V 8 bases short and J 8 bases short, with 18 bases between. This CDR3 comprises 13 residues. Germline assignment: CDR1 SQVTM and CDR2 ANQGSEA. CDR3 amino acids: CSITTGPRGELFF. In DNA, the CDR3 is TGCAGCATCACAACAGGGCCTCGAGGGGAGCTGTTTTTT.

V and J are TRBV2 and TRBJ2-1; D may correspond to TRBD1 or TRBD2 (5 bases each). V shed 7 bases and J shed 9 bases, with 16 bases lying between them. Looked up from germline, CDR1 is SNHLY and CDR2 is FYNNEI. This CDR3 spans 13 amino acids. Here the CDR3 reads CASMGTQGGEQFF. In DNA form, the CDR3 reads TGTGCCAGCATGGGGACGCAGGGCGGTGAGCAGTTCTTC.

This chain links TRBV27 with TRBJ1-2; no clear D gene. V lost 0 bases and J lost 4, with 12 bases in between. The CDR3 is 15 residues long. Germline CDR1 is MNHEY and CDR2 is SMNVEV (reference sequence). The CDR3 reads CASSLSRLGPYGYTF. The CDR3 DNA reads as TGTGCCAGCAGTTTATCCCGATTGGGCCCCTATGGCTACACCTTC.

The chain couples TRBV27 to TRBJ2-3, with 11 bases identical to TRBD1. V was pared by 3 bases and J by 9 bases, with 5 bases of the junction left unmatched. From germline, CDR1 is MNHEY and CDR2 SMNVEV (reference sequence). This CDR3 comprises 14 residues. As DNA, the CDR3 is TGTGCCAGCAGTTTGGGACAGGGGGTTTTCACGCAGTATTTT. Translation: CASSLGQGVFTQYF.

The chain is built from TRBV30 and TRBJ2-7; D tentatively fits TRBD1 or TRBD2 (5 bases each). The CDR3 covers 13 residues. In germline, CDR1 is GTSNPN, CDR2 SVGIG (reference sequence). The V end was cut by 2 bases, the J end by 7 bases, with 15 bases between. Here the CDR3 DNA reads TGTGCCTGGAGTTTCGTCAGGGAGACAGAGCAGTACTTC. Translated: CAWSFVRETEQYF.

The chain links TRBV4-3 to TRBJ2-3; D might be TRBD2 (6 bases). The germline gives CDR1 LGHNA, CDR2 YSLEER. This CDR3 contains 16 residues. Trimming pared 2 bases from V and 6 bases from J, leaving 18 bases between. CDR3 DNA: TGCGCCAGCAGCCAAAGGTCCGCGGGGTCCACGGATACGCAGTATTTT. Encoded protein: CASSQRSAGSTDTQYF.

CDR3: CASSYRDNQPQHF. The CDR3 DNA reads TGTGCCAGCAGTTACAGGGACAATCAGCCCCAGCATTTT. This chain links TRBV27 with TRBJ1-5; D may be TRBD1 (6 bases). The CDR3 is 13 amino acids. The V gene's germline CDR1 is MNHEY and CDR2 SMNVEV (reference sequence). V lost 4 bases to trimming and J lost 3 bases, with 7 bases between them.

The rearrangement joins TRBV4-2 to TRBJ2-5, with unresolved D. V lost 0 bases and J lost 7, with 0 bases in between. CDR1 is LGHNA and CDR2 is YNFKEQ in the germline V gene. The CDR3 is 10 amino acids. The CDR3 nucleotides read TGTGCCAGCAGCCAAGAGACCCAGTACTTC. This sequence encodes CASSQETQYF.

The V and J genes are TRBV29-1 and TRBJ1-2, with D possibly matching TRBD1 (5 bases). Between the trimmed V and J ends, which lost 2 bases and 7 bases, there was a span of 5 bases. The CDR3 sequence is 10 residues long. In germline, CDR1 is SQVTM, CDR2 ANQGSEA. The CDR3 DNA reads as TGCAGCGTTGAAACAGGTGGCTACACCTTC. Protein: CSVETGGYTF.

About this clone: Germline is not matched at one junction end, which may reflect a read error. The V gene is TRBV7-6, the J gene TRBJ2-7; 11 nucleotides align to TRBD2. The CDR3 covers 15 residues. From germline, CDR1 is SGHVS and CDR2 FNYEAQ. CDR3 sequence reads: CASSVAGGLSYEQYF. The CDR3 coding sequence is TGTGCCAGCAGCGTAGCGGGGGGGTTATCCTACGAGCAGTACTTC.

Written as DNA, the CDR3 is TGTGCCAGCAGCTTAGACACAGTCTCTGGGGCCAACGTCCTGACTTTC. Translation gives CASSLDTVSGANVLTF. The chain couples TRBV7-9 to TRBJ2-6; D gene ambiguous. The CDR3 totals 16 residues. V lost 1 base, J lost 0 bases, and 7 bases lay in between. Germline V gene lookup returns CDR1 SEHNR and CDR2 FQNEAQ (reference sequence).

The chain is built from TRBV7-2 and TRBJ2-7, with 8 bases matching TRBD1. Germline CDR1 SGHTA, CDR2 FQGNSA. V lost 6 bases to trimming and J lost 7 bases; unmatched junction nucleotides: 8. This CDR3 has 13 residues. In DNA form, the CDR3 reads TGTGCCAGCAGATATCAGGGGGCGAAGGAGCAGTACTTC. This gives the protein CASRYQGAKEQYF.

The rearrangement links TRBV5-1 to TRBJ2-3, with no clear D. CDR1 is SGHRS, CDR2 YFSETQ, per germline. V was trimmed by 0 bases and J by 5 bases, leaving 4 bases between them. The CDR3 totals 12 residues. DNA for the CDR3: TGCGCCAGCAGCTTGGACGGAGATACGCAGTATTTT. The encoded protein is CASSLDGDTQYF.